A selection of T cell receptor beta chains follows, all from one sample in a study of cytomegalovirus exposure and HLA in healthy donors. TCRdb keeps only in-frame clones here, not all; method: immunoSEQ multiplex PCR. In the table there are under 350,000 clones, about 86% of which are singletons. The sequencing sample was made of PBMCs. The receptors stem from a young woman in good health and CMV-seronegative. Each CDR3 is given with its conserved first and last residue. The D gene is left open where the match is weak. Only part of the rows carry a size: once, few, many, or a class if the clone is expanded.

D	V	J	size	CDR3	DNA
TRBD2	TRBV4-1	TRBJ2-1	-	CASSQQGLADNEQFF	TGCGCCAGCAGCCAACAGGGACTAGCGGACAATGAGCAGTTCTTC
-	TRBV5-1	TRBJ2-1	-	CASSLSAENEQFF	TGCGCCAGCAGCTTGAGCGCCGAAAATGAGCAGTTCTTC
-	TRBV6-5	TRBJ2-7	once	CASSYRRGPYEQYF	TGTGCCAGCAGTTACCGTAGGGGTCCCTACGAGCAGTACTTC
TRBD2	TRBV4-1	TRBJ2-7	-	CASSQDKGTSGPYEQYF	TGCGCCAGCAGCCAAGATAAGGGGACTAGCGGCCCCTACGAGCAGTACTTC
TRBD2	TRBV9	TRBJ2-1	-	CASSVSSLAGDREQFF	TGTGCCAGCAGCGTATCCTCGCTAGCGGGAGACCGTGAGCAGTTCTTC
TRBD1	TRBV7-8	TRBJ1-2	-	CASSSATGGGYTF	TGTGCCAGCAGCTCCGCGACAGGGGGGGGCTACACCTTC
-	TRBV2	TRBJ2-3	-	CASRAQGTTDTQYF	TGTGCCAGCAGGGCGCAGGGGACCACAGATACGCAGTATTTT
-	TRBV7-2	TRBJ2-3	-	CASSLSGLPYTDTQYF	TGTGCCAGCAGCTTATCTGGCCTCCCTTACACAGATACGCAGTATTTT
TRBD2	TRBV11-3	TRBJ2-7	few	CASSSPSGLAGGRYEQYF	TGTGCCAGCAGCTCCCCCTCCGGACTAGCGGGAGGGCGTTACGAGCAGTACTTC
-	TRBV7-9	TRBJ2-2	-	CASSRRRENTGELFF	TGTGCCAGCAGCAGGCGACGGGAGAACACCGGGGAGCTGTTTTTT
-	TRBV4-1	TRBJ1-5	-	CASSQRGGDSNQPQHF	TGCGCCAGCAGCCAACGGGGCGGGGATAGCAATCAGCCCCAGCATTTT
-	TRBV30	TRBJ1-1	once	CAWNRGAGAFF	TGTGCCTGGAACCGGGGGGCCGGGGCTTTCTTT
TRBD1	TRBV7-7	TRBJ2-6	few	CASSSFGSQGNTGANVLTF	TGTGCCAGCAGCTCCTTCGGGTCACAGGGGAATACTGGGGCCAACGTCCTGACTTTC
-	TRBV7-6	TRBJ2-1	-	CASSLVGGASYNEQFF	TGTGCCAGCAGCTTAGTAGGCGGGGCCTCCTACAATGAGCAGTTCTTC
-	TRBV2	TRBJ2-1	-	CASRAESSSYNEQFF	TGTGCCAGCAGGGCGGAGTCGAGCTCCTACAATGAGCAGTTCTTC
TRBD1	TRBV6-4	TRBJ1-1	-	CASSVDRGNTEAFF	TGTGCCAGCAGCGTCGACAGGGGCAACACTGAAGCTTTCTTT
-	TRBV2	TRBJ2-7	-	CASNPGDRDLYEQYF	TGTGCCAGCAACCCGGGAGACAGGGATCTATACGAGCAGTACTTC
-	TRBV27	TRBJ2-7	-	CASSLFNRPPYEQYF	TGTGCCAGCAGTTTATTCAACAGGCCCCCCTACGAGCAGTACTTC
-	TRBV9	TRBJ2-2	-	CASSGPTRKNTGELFF	TGTGCCAGCAGCGGCCCGACGAGGAAGAACACCGGGGAGCTGTTTTTT
-	TRBV2	TRBJ2-2	-	CASSARQLLNTGELFF	TGTGCCAGCAGTGCTCGACAGCTACTGAACACCGGGGAGCTGTTTTTT
-	TRBV2	TRBJ2-7	-	CASSVWIVWTVYEQYF	TGTGCCAGCAGTGTCTGGATTGTCTGGACAGTCTACGAGCAGTACTTC
-	TRBV6-5	TRBJ1-2	-	CASSYSTGEGNYGYTF	TGTGCCAGCAGTTACTCGACCGGGGAAGGGAACTATGGCTACACCTTC
-	TRBV6-1	TRBJ2-3	-	CASSVQTDTQYF	TGTGCCAGCAGTGTACAAACGGATACGCAGTATTTT
TRBD2	TRBV7-2	TRBJ2-3	-	CASSPSRGGGLTDTQYF	TGTGCCAGCAGCCCGTCGCGGGGGGGCGGACTAACAGATACGCAGTATTTT
TRBD1	TRBV18	TRBJ1-3	-	CASSPQTGTGFISGNTIYF	TGTGCCAGCTCACCACAAACCGGGACAGGGTTTATCTCTGGAAACACCATATATTTT
TRBD1	TRBV6-5	TRBJ2-7	-	CASRTGLTFEQYF	TGTGCCAGCAGGACAGGGTTAACCTTCGAACAGTACTTC
-	TRBV4-3	TRBJ1-3	-	CASSLGPGNTIYF	TGCGCCAGCAGCCTGGGCCCCGGAAACACCATATATTTT
-	TRBV11-2	TRBJ2-1	-	CASSLVAGLYNEQFF	TGTGCCAGCAGCTTAGTGGCGGGCCTATACAATGAGCAGTTCTTC
-	TRBV28	TRBJ1-2	-	CASSPQLYRVLQDNYGYTF	TGTGCCAGCAGTCCCCAACTCTACAGGGTTTTACAGGACAACTATGGCTACACCTTC
TRBD1	TRBV7-9	TRBJ2-2	-	CASSLVRGLNTGELFF	TGTGCCAGCAGCTTAGTAAGGGGGCTGAACACCGGGGAGCTGTTTTTT
-	TRBV28	TRBJ2-1	once	CASSLGSSYNEQFF	TGTGCCAGCAGTTTGGGGAGCTCCTACAATGAGCAGTTCTTC
-	TRBV27	TRBJ1-6	few	CASSWGRGNSPLHF	TGTGCCAGCAGTTGGGGGCGCGGAAATTCACCCCTCCACTTT
TRBD1	TRBV28	TRBJ2-7	-	CASSLQPTGQDEQYF	TGTGCCAGCAGTTTACAACCGACAGGGCAGGACGAGCAGTACTTC
TRBD2	TRBV19	TRBJ2-7	-	CASSIAGTSGAYEQYF	TGTGCCAGTAGTATAGCAGGGACTAGCGGGGCCTACGAGCAGTACTTC
-	TRBV6-5	TRBJ1-1	once	CASSPTQGNTEAFF	TGTGCCAGCAGTCCTACCCAGGGGAACACTGAAGCTTTCTTT
TRBD2	TRBV11-3	TRBJ2-7	-	CASSPGGQGTATYEQYF	TGTGCCAGCAGCCCGGGGGGGCAAGGGACCGCCACCTACGAGCAGTACTTC
-	TRBV14	TRBJ1-1	-	CASSQVVGGTEAFF	TGTGCCAGCAGCCAAGTGGTGGGGGGCACTGAAGCTTTCTTT
TRBD1	TRBV7-2	TRBJ1-6	-	CASSFGTGGFGSPLHF	TGTGCCAGCAGCTTTGGCACAGGGGGCTTTGGCTCACCCCTCCACTTT
TRBD2	TRBV10-3	TRBJ2-7	-	CAIRLTSGEPYEQYF	TGTGCCATCAGACTGACTAGCGGCGAACCCTACGAGCAGTACTTC
-	TRBV6-6	TRBJ1-1	-	CASSYSGTPEAFF	TGTGCCAGCAGTTACTCTGGGACACCTGAAGCTTTCTTT
-	TRBV5-1	TRBJ1-3	-	CASSFAGDPGNTIYF	TGCGCCAGCAGCTTCGCCGGGGATCCAGGAAACACCATATATTTT
-	TRBV6-5	TRBJ2-7	-	CASSQIYEQYF	TGTGCCAGCAGTCAGATCTACGAGCAGTACTTC
TRBD1	TRBV6-1	TRBJ1-5	-	CASSSGTANQPQHF	TGTGCCAGCAGTTCCGGGACAGCCAATCAGCCCCAGCATTTT
TRBD2	TRBV9	TRBJ2-7	once	CASSVASGPYEQYF	TGTGCCAGCAGCGTTGCTAGCGGACCCTACGAGCAGTACTTC
-	TRBV5-1	TRBJ2-5	once	CASSVQGQGRETQYF	TGCGCCAGCAGCGTACAGGGTCAGGGTAGGGAGACCCAGTACTTC
TRBD1	TRBV5-1	TRBJ2-7	-	CASSLSSTGALYEQYF	TGCGCCAGCAGCTTGTCCTCTACAGGGGCCCTCTACGAGCAGTACTTC
-	TRBV2	TRBJ1-5	once	CASSWALSNQPQHF	TGTGCCAGCAGTTGGGCCCTTAGCAATCAGCCCCAGCATTTT